Listed here is a single T cell receptor (beta chain). V was clipped by 3 bases and J by 5 bases; unmatched bases: 5. The CDR3 loop spans 15 amino acids. Germline CDR1 reads PRHDT; CDR2 reads FYEKMQ (reference sequence). TEMRA cells underwent FACS enrichment and CD8+ and CD4+ T cells underwent negative isolation. This sample was included in a study of CD8 T cells in Susac syndrome. Random-hexamer reverse transcription was applied to roughly 0.5 to 1 ug RNA. MiXCR, run by TCRdb on the immunoSEQ multiplex PCR reads, gives a single entry per CDR3 protein. The table includes some 250,000 distinct CDR3 sequences, 90% to 97% detected once.

This chain uses TRBV13 with TRBJ2-5; 11 bases fit TRBD2. This receptor was identified in a human donor with Susac syndrome. Sequenced input: CD4+ T cells from PBMCs. CDR3 DNA sequence: TGTGCCAGCAGCTTTAGCGGGAGGGCTTGGGAGACCCAGTACTTC. Translated, it gives CASSFSGRAWETQYF.